Listed below are T cell receptor beta chains from one sample, sequenced in a study of control samples from healthy donors and cancer patients. Method: immunoSEQ multiplex PCR; TCRdb's copy keeps in-frame clones and lacks some. The repertoire holds nearly 200,000 clones, with 91% as singletons. Sequenced sample: blood. The receptors here all came from a man under 40 in good health. The CDR3 runs from the conserved cysteine through the conserved F or W. D genes are given only for firm matches. Size values are once, few and many counts, or a class for expanded clones, and some rows have none.

V: TRBV29-1; J: TRBJ2-3; size: once; D: TRBD2; DNA: TGCAGCTTCCGGGGGGGCGGAACAGATACGCAGTATTTT; CDR3: CSFRGGGTDTQYF
V: TRBV7-9; J: TRBJ2-7; size: .; D: TRBD1; DNA: TGTGCCAGCAGCCCCGGGGACAGCCGCTCCTACGAGCAGTACTTC; CDR3: CASSPGDSRSYEQYF
V: TRBV12-3/TRBV12-4; J: TRBJ2-7; size: .; D: .; DNA: TGTGCCAGCAGTTTGACAGTCACGTCTGAGCAGTACTTC; CDR3: CASSLTVTSEQYF
V: TRBV6-5; J: TRBJ1-6; size: .; D: TRBD1; DNA: TGTGCCAGCAGAGGGGACAGATTTAATTCACCCCTCCACTTT; CDR3: CASRGDRFNSPLHF
V: TRBV7-8; J: TRBJ2-7; size: .; D: .; DNA: TGTGCCAGCAGCGATACCTTGGACATTTTCTCCTACGAGCAGTACTTC; CDR3: CASSDTLDIFSYEQYF
V: TRBV12-3/TRBV12-4; J: TRBJ2-1; size: .; D: .; DNA: TGTGCCAGCGGGCCGCCCCGAAATGAGCAGTTCTTC; CDR3: CASGPPRNEQFF
V: TRBV29-1; J: TRBJ1-4; size: .; D: .; DNA: TGCAGCGTTGAAGGGTCGGGGGGCACTAATGAAAAACTGTTTTTT; CDR3: CSVEGSGGTNEKLFF
V: TRBV20-1; J: TRBJ1-2; size: .; D: .; DNA: TGCAGTGCTAGTGAATCGGGGGGCTCCTCGGGGTATGGCTACACCTTC; CDR3: CSASESGGSSGYGYTF
V: TRBV7-9; J: TRBJ2-7; size: .; D: .; DNA: TGTGCCAGCAGCTTACAGGGCTACGAGCAGTACTTC; CDR3: CASSLQGYEQYF
V: TRBV2; J: TRBJ1-5; size: .; D: TRBD1; DNA: TGTGCCAGCCAGGGGGCCCACAATCAGCCCCAGCATTTT; CDR3: CASQGAHNQPQHF
V: TRBV7-8; J: TRBJ2-2; size: .; D: .; DNA: TGTGCCAGCATTCCGGGCGGCACCGGGGAGCTGTTTTTT; CDR3: CASIPGGTGELFF
V: TRBV19; J: TRBJ1-5; size: .; D: .; DNA: TGTGCCAGTAGTTTTACGTACTATGGGAGTGGCAATCAGCCCCAGCATTTT; CDR3: CASSFTYYGSGNQPQHF
V: TRBV18; J: TRBJ2-3; size: .; D: .; DNA: TGTGCCAGCTCACCAGATAAGTTTTGGACAGCGCAGGCAGATACGCAGTATTTT; CDR3: CASSPDKFWTAQADTQYF
V: TRBV6-6; J: TRBJ1-6; size: once; D: .; DNA: TGTGCCAGCAGTTACTCGCCGCGCGGAGGTTCACCCCTCCACTTT; CDR3: CASSYSPRGGSPLHF